This TCR beta chain originates from a study of molecular identifiers for immune sequencing clone quantification. General study points: Clones above 20 RNA copies held over 98% of effector molecules, under 1% in naive cells.

It was from 20,000 to 1,000,000 sorted cells, with 10%, 30% or 50% RNA, that naive CD8 libraries came. MiXCR, run by TCRdb on the PCR reads, gives a single entry per CDR3 protein. This repertoire shows around 470,000 distinct CDR3 sequences, about a fifth found once; its top ten account for around 0.84%. The V gene end was trimmed by 3 bases and the J gene end by 3 bases; junction bases not matched to a gene: 6. The germline gives CDR1 SGDLS, CDR2 YYNGEE. The CDR3 spans 15 residues. This clonotype was observed a handful of times. Its target is not known. This sequence originates from a human donor in good health. Some libraries in this study had Jurkat cell RNA spiked in. The rearrangement links TRBV9 to TRBJ1-5; 7 bases fit TRBD1. Material for sequencing was naive CD8+ T cells from blood, with Jurkat cell RNA spiked in. As to subset: FACS-sorted CD8+CD4-CCR7+CD45RA+ naive T cells. CDR3 in DNA: TGTGCCAGCAGCGCCGGGACAGTGAACAATCAGCCCCAGCATTTT. Its protein product is CASSAGTVNNQPQHF.